This entry concerns a single T cell receptor (beta chain). These data belong to a study of blood T cell repertoires in COVID-19. Data came from immunoSEQ multiplex PCR; TCRdb stores just in-frame clones and leaves some out. Of about 80,000 clones in the sample, 82% were seen once. The germline V and J ends were trimmed by 1 base and 3 bases, with 10 bases remaining between them. Looked up from germline, CDR1 is KGHSH and CDR2 is LQKENI. The CDR3 totals 15 residues. Material: peripheral blood. The V gene is TRBV18, the J gene TRBJ2-1; TRBD1 is a possible D gene (6 bases). The origin of this receptor is a human donor in a cohort sampled during active COVID-19. In nucleotides, the CDR3 is TGTGCCAGCTCACCACGGACAGCCCTCTACAATGAGCAGTTCTTC. It codes for CASSPRTALYNEQFF.